These T cell receptor beta chains were read from a single sample in a study of T-cell reconstitution after alpha-beta-depleted transplantation in children. Via MiXCR, TCRdb re-called the PCR reads, giving one row per CDR3 protein. The profile shows approximately 420,000 distinct CDR3 sequences, roughly a tenth of them singletons. Sequencing used PBMCs from the stem cell graft donor, obtained from the stem cell graft. These receptors all stem from a human donor who donated a stem cell graft to a child with acute myeloid leukemia. Both conserved end residues are part of each CDR3. D genes are given only for firm matches. For some rows the clone size is stated as once, few or many, or as a class when expanded; others skip it.

clone size	V gene	J gene	D gene	CDR3 DNA	CDR3 protein
many	TRBV29-1	TRBJ2-1	TRBD2	TGCAGCGTTGCGGGCCTAGCGGACCTGTCCTACAATGAGCAGTTCTTC	CSVAGLADLSYNEQFF
many	TRBV5-1	TRBJ2-5	.	TGCGCCAGCAGCTTAGATTGGGAGACCCAGTACTTC	CASSLDWETQYF
.	TRBV7-2	TRBJ2-1	TRBD2	TGTGCCAGCAGCTTGGGGGGACTAGCGGGAGATAGTGAGCAGTTCTTC	CASSLGGLAGDSEQFF
.	TRBV5-1	TRBJ2-6	.	TGCGCCAGCAGCTTGGATGGGACTGGGGCCAACGTCCTGACTTTC	CASSLDGTGANVLTF
few	TRBV7-2	TRBJ2-1	.	TGTGCCAGCAGCTTAGCGGGAAAGCAGTTCTTC	CASSLAGKQFF
few	TRBV5-5	TRBJ1-2	.	TGTGCCAGCAGACCCCCGGGGGGCAACTATGGCTACACCTTC	CASRPPGGNYGYTF
.	TRBV5-1	TRBJ2-6	.	TGCGCCAGCAGCGCCCCAAACTCTGGGGCCAACGTCCTGACTTTC	CASSAPNSGANVLTF
many	TRBV20-1	TRBJ2-5	.	TGCAGTGCTCGGGGGTTGGAGACCCAGTACTTC	CSARGLETQYF
.	TRBV5-6	TRBJ2-1	.	TGTGCCAGCAGCTATGGGGGACCTTACAATGAGCAGTTCTTC	CASSYGGPYNEQFF
.	TRBV7-3	TRBJ2-1	.	TGTGCCAGCAGCCGCGTCGGGAGCTCCTACAATGAGCAGTTCTTC	CASSRVGSSYNEQFF
few	TRBV4-3	TRBJ2-7	.	TGCGCCAGCAGCCAACGCAGGGGCTACGAGCAGTACTTC	CASSQRRGYEQYF
few	TRBV29-1	TRBJ1-4	TRBD1	TGCAGCGTTGGACAGGGTCGAGAAAAACTGTTTTTT	CSVGQGREKLFF
many	TRBV29-1	TRBJ2-1	TRBD2	TGCAGCGTTGTAATGGCGGGAGGGTGGGACAATGAGCAGTTCTTC	CSVVMAGGWDNEQFF
few	TRBV6-1	TRBJ1-1	TRBD1	TGTGCCAGCAGTCCAAGGACAGGTCAGGGTGAAGCTTTCTTT	CASSPRTGQGEAFF
.	TRBV12-3/TRBV12-4	TRBJ2-7	TRBD1	TGTGCCAGCAGTTTAGGACCTTACCGGGACAGGGGTTTCTACGAGCAGTACTTC	CASSLGPYRDRGFYEQYF
.	TRBV6-5	TRBJ2-1	.	TGTGCCAGCAGTAGTCGTAGGGGTAGCGATGAGCAGTTCTTC	CASSSRRGSDEQFF
few	TRBV20-1	TRBJ1-2	.	TGCAGTGCTAGCGGGACCCAAGGCTACACCTTC	CSASGTQGYTF
few	TRBV12-3/TRBV12-4	TRBJ2-1	TRBD2	TGTGCCAGCAGTCGTCGACTAGCGGATCAGTTCTTC	CASSRRLADQFF
few	TRBV25-1	TRBJ1-6	TRBD1	TGTGCCAGCAGTGAATATGGATACAGGGGCAAGAATTCACCCCTCCACTTT	CASSEYGYRGKNSPLHF
.	TRBV12-3/TRBV12-4	TRBJ1-5	TRBD1	TGTGCCAGCAGAAATGGACAGGGGGAGCAGCCCCAGCATTTT	CASRNGQGEQPQHF
.	TRBV12-3/TRBV12-4	TRBJ2-3	.	TGTGCCAGCAGTTTAGCGTGGGGGGATACGCAGTATTTT	CASSLAWGDTQYF
.	TRBV5-1	TRBJ2-3	.	TGCGCCAGCAGCTTAGAGAGTCCCACAGATACGCAGTATTTT	CASSLESPTDTQYF
.	TRBV20-1	TRBJ2-1	.	TGCAGTGCTAGACCCCCGGACAGAGGCTACAATGAGCAGTTCTTC	CSARPPDRGYNEQFF
.	TRBV29-1	TRBJ2-1	TRBD2	TGCAGCGTTGATGGGCGGGAGGGCCGGGAGTTCTTC	CSVDGREGREFF
.	TRBV6-1	TRBJ1-2	.	TGTGCCAGCAGTGAAAAGGTCGGCTACACCTTC	CASSEKVGYTF
few	TRBV5-1	TRBJ2-3	.	TGCGCCAGCAGCTCAGACTCAGCTAGCACAGATACGCAGTATTTT	CASSSDSASTDTQYF
few	TRBV2	TRBJ2-5	.	TGTGCCAGCTACGGACATTCCCAAGAGACCCAGTACTTC	CASYGHSQETQYF
few	TRBV2	TRBJ2-3	TRBD2	TGTGCCAGCAAGGCTAGCGGCGGCACAGATACGCAGTATTTT	CASKASGGTDTQYF